This entry lists 16 T cell receptor beta chains sequenced from one sample in a study of CD8 T cells in Susac syndrome. Random hexamers were used to reverse transcribe the RNA input (0.5 to 1 ug). TCRdb used MiXCR to reprocess the immunoSEQ multiplex PCR reads, holding one entry per CDR3 protein. Of about 100,000 distinct CDR3 sequences in the sample, around 93% were seen once. Input material: CD8+ T cells from PBMCs. Receptor source: a human donor in good health.

This rearrangement joins TRBV5-6 to TRBJ2-7; D is unresolved. This CDR3 is built from 17 residues. Trimming pared 2 bases from V and 2 bases from J, leaving 20 bases between. From germline, CDR1 is SGHDT and CDR2 YYEEEE. CDR3 residues: CASSFGFGDLETYEQYF. Written as DNA, the CDR3 is TGTGCCAGCAGCTTCGGTTTCGGAGACCTGGAGACCTACGAGCAGTACTTC.

The chain combines TRBV12-3 or TRBV12-4 with TRBJ2-3; D is undetermined. Trimming took off 10 bases at V and 6 bases at J, with 14 bases between the two ends. The CDR3 is 12 residues long. The CDR3 DNA is TGTGCCACCCAGGACGGTTGGGATACGCAGTATTTT. This gives the protein CATQDGWDTQYF.

CDR3: CASSYSTSGGAKQYF. For the CDR3, the DNA is TGTGCCAGCAGTTACTCGACTAGCGGGGGGGCTAAGCAGTACTTC. The chain links TRBV6-2 or TRBV6-3 to TRBJ2-7, with 14 bases identical to TRBD2. V lost 0 bases, J lost 8 bases, and 3 bases stayed unmatched. The CDR3 length is 15 residues. From germline, CDR1 is MNHEY and CDR2 SVGEGT.

The chain couples TRBV12-3 or TRBV12-4 to TRBJ1-5; D is uncertain. The CDR3 totals 13 residues. The ends were cut back, 5 bases at V and 4 bases at J, with 9 bases in the middle. CDR3 sequence: CASSSDKNQPQHF. The CDR3 DNA is TGTGCCAGCAGTAGCGATAAGAATCAGCCCCAGCATTTT.

The chain employs TRBV20-1 and TRBJ2-5, with a possible D match to TRBD2 (7 bases). This CDR3 comprises 14 residues. Germline V gene data show CDR1 as DFQATT and CDR2 as SNEGSKA (reference sequence). V lost 5 bases to trimming and J lost 3 bases, with 16 bases between them. The CDR3 region has the DNA TGCAGTGCTCGGTGGGGGGGCCAGGAAGAGACCCAGTACTTC. It is translated as CSARWGGQEETQYF.

This clonotype was observed a handful of times. The V and J genes are TRBV3-1 and TRBJ1-2, with D possibly TRBD1 on 5 matching bases. CDR1 and CDR2 from the germline V gene are LGHDT and YNNKEL (reference sequence). This CDR3 has 13 amino acids. Between the trimmed V and J ends, which lost 4 bases and 3 bases, there was a span of 9 bases. Here the CDR3 DNA reads TGTGCCAGCAGCCCGGGGACCGACTATGGCTACACCTTC. Amino acid sequence: CASSPGTDYGYTF.

The rearrangement links TRBV7-8 to TRBJ1-1; 7 nucleotides match TRBD1. The CDR3 length is 12 residues. V lost 5 bases and J lost 10; bases outside the gene matches: 7. The germline V gene encodes CDR1 SGHVS and CDR2 FQNEAQ. The CDR3 region has the DNA TGTGCCAGCAGCCCAGACAGGGAGTTAGCTTTCTTT. It yields the protein CASSPDRELAFF.

The chain carries TRBV6-2 or TRBV6-3 and TRBJ2-3; 12 bases agree with TRBD2. Unmatched junction bases numbered 10, after V lost 10 bases and J lost 5 bases. CDR3 length equals 15 residues. Per germline, CDR1 MNHEY and CDR2 SVGEGT. The CDR3 bases are TGTGCCACCACGGTACTAGCGGGGGGCGTAGATACGCAGTATTTT. Translating it yields CATTVLAGGVDTQYF.

This chain uses TRBV7-9 with TRBJ1-2, with 11 bases fitting TRBD1. The CDR3 contains 14 residues. CDR1 and CDR2 (germline): SEHNR, FQNEAQ (reference sequence). Trimming at V came to 5 bases and at J to 6 bases, leaving 5 bases not matched to a gene. CDR3 protein: CASSTGQGANGYTF. Here the CDR3 DNA reads TGTGCCAGCAGCACAGGACAGGGGGCGAATGGCTACACCTTC.

The V gene is TRBV18, the J gene TRBJ1-3; D is undetermined. The CDR3 consists of 13 residues. V was shortened by 0 bases and J by 4 bases, with 4 bases between the two germline ends. The germline V gene has CDR1 KGHSH and CDR2 LQKENI. This CDR3 reads CASSPPSGNTIYF. The CDR3 region has the DNA TGTGCCAGCTCACCACCGTCCGGAAACACCATATATTTT.

The chain joins TRBV25-1 to TRBJ1-6, with D perhaps TRBD1 (6 bases). The germline gives CDR1 MGHDK, CDR2 SYGVNS. The CDR3 covers 15 residues. Trimming stripped 0 bases from V and 7 bases from J, with 10 bases between. CDR3 in amino acids: CASSEYMDSNSPLHF. DNA of the CDR3: TGTGCCAGCAGTGAATATATGGACAGCAATTCACCCCTCCACTTT.

CDR3 amino acids: CAAGRFDRDYEQYF. CDR3 nucleotide sequence: TGTGCCGCCGGCCGATTCGACAGGGATTACGAGCAGTACTTC. The chain combines TRBV2 with TRBJ2-7; the match to TRBD1 covers 7 bases. Germline V CDR1 and CDR2: SNHLY, FYNNEI. Losses at the gene ends were 11 bases for V and 4 bases for J; bases not matched to a gene: 14. The CDR3 extends over 14 amino acids.

This rearrangement joins TRBV20-1 to TRBJ1-5; D may be TRBD1 (6 bases). V gave up 3 bases and J gave up 6 bases, with 9 bases separating them. Germline CDR1 is DFQATT and CDR2 is SNEGSKA (reference sequence). The CDR3 sequence is 12 residues long. CDR3 amino acids: CSASQGTQPQHF. CDR3 DNA: TGCAGTGCTAGTCAGGGGACTCAGCCCCAGCATTTT.

The chain uses TRBV27 and TRBJ2-5, with TRBD2 matching 10 bases. With 3 bases clipped from V and 2 bases from J, the junction kept 9 bases outside the gene matches. From germline, CDR1 is MNHEY and CDR2 SMNVEV (reference sequence). The CDR3 loop spans 17 amino acids. This CDR3 is CASSFVLAGAIQETQYF. The CDR3 DNA reads TGTGCCAGCAGTTTTGTCCTAGCGGGAGCAATTCAAGAGACCCAGTACTTC.

The gene calls are TRBV7-7 and TRBJ2-5, with D uncertain. Trimming cost V 1 base and J 5 bases, with 8 bases left between them. CDR1 and CDR2 from the germline V gene are SSHAT and FNYEAQ (reference sequence). The CDR3 consists of 13 residues. CDR3 sequence (DNA): TGTGCCAGCAGCTTAGAAGAGTGGGAGACCCAGTACTTC. Protein product: CASSLEEWETQYF.

The chain is built from TRBV6-6 and TRBJ1-6, with D unclear. V gave up 9 bases and J gave up 6 bases, with 9 bases separating them. The germline gives CDR1 MNHNY, CDR2 SVGAGI (reference sequence). The CDR3 is 12 amino acids. CDR3 protein: CASTSANSPLHF. In DNA, the CDR3 is TGTGCCAGTACCAGTGCTAATTCACCCCTCCACTTT.